The clone carrying this T cell receptor beta chain was picked up many times. What it binds is not known. The data belong to a study of identical twins. TCRdb recomputed calls from the 5' RACE reads with MiXCR, one row per CDR3 protein. This repertoire shows fewer than 800,000 distinct CDR3 sequences, roughly 6.6% found once; its top ten account for roughly 1.5%. General study findings and limits: Analyses of zero insertions could, in part, be confounded by invariant MAIT and iNKT cells.

The data were also submitted as part of a second study, on yellow fever vaccine responses in identical twins.

The TCR comes from a woman between 18 and 29 years old in good health. Sequenced material: PBMCs.

The CDR3 nucleotides read TGTGCCAGCAGCACCCTAGGATCCTACAATGAGCAGTTCTTC. Amino acid sequence: CASSTLGSYNEQFF. The chain is built from TRBV5-6 and TRBJ2-1; unclear D gene. Germline V gene data show CDR1 as SGHDT and CDR2 as YYEEEE. This CDR3 has 14 residues. V was cut by 4 bases and J by 1 base, with 9 bases left in between.